This T cell receptor (beta chain) was found in a study of T-cell memory formation after mild COVID-19. Across the whole study: TCR clusters largely stayed donor specific. General study results and limits: There was a balanced CD4/CD8 profile in clones contracting day 15 to 85, and later expanders leaned CD4+. In second-wave clones peaking day 37, SARS-CoV-2 specificity remained unconfirmed.

The CDR3 spans 16 residues. Germline CDR1 and CDR2: MGHDK and SYGVNS. V shed 3 bases and J shed 3 bases, with 17 bases lying between them. For this clonotype: Its matching antigen is unknown.

TCRdb reprocessed the 5' RACE reads with MiXCR, giving one entry per CDR3 protein. The profile shows roughly 350,000 distinct CDR3 sequences, roughly 20% of them singletons. This sequence joins TRBV25-1 and TRBJ2-5; a possible D gene is TRBD2 (6 bases). Sequenced material: PBMCs or a T cell subset sorted from them (not recorded which). This clonotype was sampled from an adult woman who had mild COVID-19 (a few samples of this study predate the infection). Cell type and time point are not known. CDR3 coding DNA: TGTGCCAGCAGTGAGCCCGGCGGGACCCTCAAAGAGACCCAGTACTTC. This codes for CASSEPGGTLKETQYF.